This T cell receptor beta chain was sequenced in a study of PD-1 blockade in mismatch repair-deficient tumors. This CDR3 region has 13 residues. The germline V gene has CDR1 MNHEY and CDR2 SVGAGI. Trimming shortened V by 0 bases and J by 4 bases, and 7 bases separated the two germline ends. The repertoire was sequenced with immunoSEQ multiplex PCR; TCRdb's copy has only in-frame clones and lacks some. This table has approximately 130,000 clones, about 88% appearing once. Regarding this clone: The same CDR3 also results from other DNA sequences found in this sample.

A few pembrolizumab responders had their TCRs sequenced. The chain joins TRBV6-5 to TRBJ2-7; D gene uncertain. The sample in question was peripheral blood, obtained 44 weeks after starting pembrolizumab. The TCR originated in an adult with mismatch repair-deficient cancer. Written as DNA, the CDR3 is TGTGCCAGCAGTTACTCGACGGCATACGAGCAGTACTTC. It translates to CASSYSTAYEQYF.